Shown below are 15 T cell receptor beta chains from a single sample sequenced in a study of blood T cells in healthy people across ages (dated by TCRdb to about 2015). Libraries were constructed by 5' RACE. This sample was sequenced with an Illumina HiSeq 2500. The second PCR ran for about 6 to 11 cycles and used a J-beta primer mix along with a sample-barcoded 5' primer. TCRdb reprocessed the public reads (quality trimming at Q25 with fastp, clone calling with MiXCR) and kept in-frame beta chains. Each CDR3 protein gets just one entry, which takes the most common genes and DNA from the rows behind it. The table for this sample lists about 1,400,000 distinct CDR3 sequences; approximately 38% of them were counted only once. The ten largest account for 6.5% to 10% of the sample. Sample: blood. These receptors were obtained from a woman aged 18-30 years in good health.

The table lists this clonotype with a few counts. The V call is TRBV20-1, the J call TRBJ2-1; 9 nucleotides match TRBD1. Germline CDR1 and CDR2: DFQATT and SNEGSKA (reference sequence). V lost 6 bases to trimming and J lost 8 bases; unmatched junction nucleotides: 20. There are 17 residues in the CDR3. The CDR3 sequence is CSAPSWDRATKGYEQFF. The CDR3 DNA sequence: TGCAGTGCACCCTCTTGGGACAGGGCCACCAAGGGGTATGAGCAGTTCTTC.

The rearrangement links TRBV29-1 to TRBJ2-1; 9 nucleotides align to TRBD1. The DNA matches TRBJ2-7 better at its end, which makes the J call doubtful. This CDR3 has 15 amino acids. Germline assignment: CDR1 SQVTM and CDR2 ANQGSEA. CDR3 region: CSVEDLGQGYNEQYF. The CDR3 DNA reads TGCAGCGTTGAAGATCTGGGACAGGGCTACAATGAGCAGTACTTC.

This clonotype was counted many times. The V gene is TRBV29-1, the J gene TRBJ2-1; 8 positions agree with TRBD1. CDR1 and CDR2 (germline): SQVTM, ANQGSEA. The ends lost 8 bases at V and 7 bases at J; junction bases unmatched: 10. This CDR3 has 13 amino acids. The chain's CDR3 is CSLGQGGKNEQFF. CDR3 DNA: TGCAGCCTAGGACAGGGCGGTAAGAATGAGCAGTTCTTC.

The gene calls are TRBV5-5 and TRBJ2-1, with 8 bases fitting TRBD2. The CDR3 is 14 amino acids. The J segment lost 9 bases and the V segment lost 2 bases, leaving 7 bases of the junction unmatched. The germline gives CDR1 SGHKS, CDR2 YYEKEE (reference sequence). CDR3 residues: CASSFPAGVFEQFF. CDR3 coding DNA: TGTGCCAGCAGCTTCCCAGCGGGAGTCTTTGAGCAGTTCTTC.

The V and J genes are TRBV9 and TRBJ2-7; D call uncertain. The tail of the sequence fits TRBJ2-5 better, so the J call may be wrong. The CDR3 is 14 amino acids. CDR1 and CDR2 (germline): SGDLS, YYNGEE. CDR3 bases: TGTGCCAGCAGCGTAGATCTTGCCAGGGAGACCCAGTACTTC. Encoded protein: CASSVDLARETQYF.

About this clonotype itself: Since a much larger clone is just one base distant, this may be a read error. The chain has TRBV7-9 and TRBJ1-2; maybe TRBD1 (5 bases). The germline V and J ends were trimmed by 5 bases and 4 bases, with 14 bases remaining between them. The CDR3 extends over 14 amino acids. The V gene's germline CDR1 is SEHNR and CDR2 FQNEAQ (reference sequence). DNA of the CDR3: TGTGCCAGCAGCGACGACAGAACAAGCTATGGCTACACCTTC. It is translated as CASSDDRTSYGYTF.

This clonotype has just a few counts. This sequence joins TRBV20-1 and TRBJ1-4, with 11 bases that match TRBD1. The CDR3 runs to 15 residues. Germline V CDR1 and CDR2: DFQATT, SNEGSKA (reference sequence). With 4 bases clipped from V and 7 bases from J, the junction kept 8 bases outside the gene matches. The CDR3 here is CSATLGQGAGEKLFF. The CDR3 region has the DNA TGCAGTGCTACCCTAGGACAGGGGGCGGGTGAAAAACTGTTTTTT.

At least ten counts were recorded for this clonotype. This sequence joins TRBV28 and TRBJ2-7; D remains unclear. Per the germline V gene, CDR1 is MDHEN and CDR2 is SYDVKM. Trimming pared 7 bases from V and 2 bases from J, leaving 15 bases between. The CDR3 is made up of 14 amino acids. The CDR3 bases are TGTGCCAGCACCTTCCCCCAGGCGACCTACGAGCAGTACTTC. It is translated as CASTFPQATYEQYF.

The chain links TRBV5-1 to TRBJ2-7; D remains unclear. V gave up 1 base and J gave up 4 bases, with 21 bases separating them. Germline CDR1 is SGHRS and CDR2 is YFSETQ. The CDR3 consists of 17 residues. CDR3 amino acids: CASSLRVGSGSQYEQYF. The CDR3 nucleotides read TGCGCCAGCAGCTTGAGAGTGGGTTCGGGTTCCCAATACGAGCAGTACTTC.

The chain combines TRBV7-8 with TRBJ1-2; D remains ambiguous. CDR1 and CDR2 (germline): SGHVS, FQNEAQ. The V end lost 1 base, the J end lost 5 bases, and 11 bases lay between the germline ends. This CDR3 has 14 residues. The DNA for the CDR3 is TGTGCCAGCAGCTTAGAACCTGCTCAGTATGGCTACACCTTC. Encoded protein: CASSLEPAQYGYTF.

This clonotype was seen only a few times. The rearrangement joins TRBV9 to TRBJ2-1; possible D gene TRBD1, 5 bases. Germline CDR1 SGDLS, CDR2 YYNGEE. This CDR3 contains 14 residues. V was cut by 3 bases and J by 10 bases, with 17 bases left in between. CDR3 region: CASSEEKGSPEQFF. The CDR3 nucleotides are TGTGCCAGCAGCGAGGAGAAGGGGTCCCCCGAGCAGTTCTTC.

The chain recombines TRBV11-2 with TRBJ2-1; TRBD2 aligns across 14 bases. Trimming removed 5 bases from V and 4 bases from J; junction bases left unmatched: 7. The CDR3 totals 17 residues. The germline CDR1 and CDR2 sequences are SGHAT and FQNNGV. In DNA, the CDR3 is TGTGCCAGCAGCCCGGGACTAGCGGGGGACCGTTACAATGAGCAGTTCTTC. Amino acids: CASSPGLAGDRYNEQFF.

In its sample, this clonotype was seen a few times. The V and J genes are TRBV6-2 or TRBV6-3 and TRBJ1-2; 7 positions match TRBD1. The trim removed 4 bases at V and 10 bases at J, leaving 3 bases unmatched. In germline, CDR1 is MNHEY, CDR2 SVGEGT. This CDR3 spans 11 amino acids. The CDR3 nucleotides are TGTGCCAGCAGTTTTGGACAGGTCTACACCTTC. Translated, it gives CASSFGQVYTF.

The chain uses TRBV4-2 and TRBJ2-7, with TRBD1 as a possible D gene (5 bases). This CDR3 is 17 amino acids long. The V end lost 0 bases, the J end lost 9 bases, and 24 bases lay between the germline ends. CDR1 and CDR2 from the germline V gene are LGHNA and YNFKEQ. CDR3 sequence: CASSQDLGAAQQLGQYF. The CDR3 region has the DNA TGTGCCAGCAGCCAAGATCTAGGGGCAGCCCAGCAATTGGGGCAGTACTTC.

This clonotype was counted a few times. The V gene is TRBV10-3, the J gene TRBJ2-3; 8 nucleotides match TRBD2. CDR3 length: 13 residues. The V gene's germline CDR1 is ENHRY and CDR2 SYGVKD. With V trimmed by 10 bases and J by 1 base, 4 bases remained unmatched. The CDR3: CATGAGGTDTQYF. CDR3 coding DNA: TGTGCCACGGGAGCGGGAGGCACAGATACGCAGTATTTT.